This T cell receptor beta chain emerged from a study of blood T cell repertoires in COVID-19. Study as a whole: COVID-19 samples from acute and convalescent phases originated in the United States, Italy and Spain. T cells, B-cell-depleted T cells, or PBMCs provided the cDNA or gDNA that served as material.

Original data processing: For nucleated cells, counts were estimated from reference gene primer amplification. TCRdb keeps only in-frame clones here, not all; method: immunoSEQ multiplex PCR. V and J calls and clone size are copied from that table; D and trimming were computed from the DNA. The table has hundreds of thousands of clones, 70% to 90% seen once. CDR3 length: 15 amino acids. V trimming: 5 bases; J trimming: 2 bases; junction bases outside the gene matches: 3. Germline V gene lookup returns CDR1 LGHNA and CDR2 YNFKEQ. The J gene is TRBJ2-7, the V gene TRBV4-2; TRBD2 agrees at 13 bases. The clonotype was recovered from a woman between 40 and 55 years old who had recovered from COVID-19. The specimen was peripheral blood. CDR3 amino acids: CASSEGLAGAYEQYF. CDR3 coding DNA: TGTGCCAGCAGCGAAGGACTAGCGGGGGCCTACGAGCAGTACTTC.